The rows below give T cell receptor beta chains drawn from one sample of a study of resident and recirculating memory T cells in vitiligo. Generated by immunoSEQ multiplex PCR, the TCRdb table keeps only in-frame clones and is missing some. The sample includes more than 65,000 clones, about nine tenths seen only once; the top ten take over 4%. The sample consisted of blood. Every receptor here comes from a male donor with vitiligo. Each CDR3 is given with its conserved first and last residue. D genes are given only for firm matches. Size is omitted from some rows. Given values are once, few, many or a class for expanded clones.

V	J	D	size	CDR3	DNA
TRBV7-2	TRBJ2-3	TRBD2	-	CASSKYLGTSVSDTQYF	TGTGCCAGCAGCAAATATCTCGGGACTAGCGTTTCAGATACGCAGTATTTT
TRBV4-3	TRBJ1-6	-	-	CASSQEWALNYNSPLHF	TGCGCCAGCAGCCAAGAGTGGGCCTTAAACTATAATTCACCCCTCCACTTT
TRBV5-6	TRBJ2-7	-	-	CASSLFYEQYF	TGTGCCAGCTCCTTGTTCTACGAGCAGTACTTC
TRBV20-1	TRBJ2-5	-	-	CSASSETQYF	TGCAGTGCTAGTAGTGAGACCCAGTACTTC
TRBV7-8	TRBJ1-1	-	-	CASSLASVNTEAFF	TGTGCCAGCAGCTTAGCTTCAGTGAACACTGAAGCTTTCTTT
TRBV27	TRBJ2-3	TRBD2	-	CASSLKRGGPTDTQYF	TGTGCCAGCAGTTTAAAGCGGGGGGGCCCCACAGATACGCAGTATTTT
TRBV7-2	TRBJ1-5	-	-	CASSLEDSNQPQHF	TGTGCCAGCAGCCTCGAGGACAGTAATCAGCCCCAGCATTTT
TRBV6-1	TRBJ2-3	TRBD1	once	CASSDIRDRGTDTQYF	TGTGCCAGCAGTGATATCCGGGACAGGGGGACAGATACGCAGTATTTT
TRBV28	TRBJ1-6	-	-	CASRPWQGPSPLHF	TGTGCCAGCAGACCTTGGCAGGGGCCTTCACCCCTCCACTTT
TRBV9	TRBJ2-1	TRBD2	-	CASSVVAGGPTSNEQFF	TGTGCCAGCAGCGTAGTTGCGGGGGGCCCAACTTCCAATGAGCAGTTCTTC
TRBV6-5	TRBJ2-7	-	-	CASSLTGTPFEQYF	TGTGCCAGCAGTCTTACCGGGACACCCTTCGAGCAGTACTTC
TRBV7-2	TRBJ2-3	-	-	CASSPGFSTDTQYF	TGTGCCAGCAGCCCGGGGTTTAGCACAGATACGCAGTATTTT
TRBV28	TRBJ1-1	-	medium-sized	CASSLKFAGDTEAFF	TGTGCCAGCAGTCTGAAGTTCGCCGGAGACACTGAAGCTTTCTTT
TRBV6-5	TRBJ1-6	-	-	CASTLTSYNSPLHF	TGTGCCAGCACCCTGACAAGCTATAATTCACCCCTCCACTTT
TRBV30	TRBJ2-1	TRBD2	-	CAESGRAGKYNEQFF	TGTGCCGAAAGTGGGCGAGCGGGGAAATACAATGAGCAGTTCTTC
TRBV13	TRBJ1-1	-	-	CASSLTGWTEAFF	TGTGCCAGCAGCTTAACAGGGTGGACTGAAGCTTTCTTT
TRBV28	TRBJ1-5	TRBD1	-	CASRTGAGQPQHF	TGTGCCAGTCGGACAGGGGCGGGTCAGCCCCAGCATTTT
TRBV10-2	TRBJ2-7	TRBD2	-	CASSGSGGYEQYF	TGCGCCAGCAGTGGTAGCGGGGGCTACGAGCAGTACTTC
TRBV28	TRBJ1-3	TRBD1	-	CASSSTSGGSSSGNTIYF	TGTGCCAGCAGTTCCACCTCAGGGGGGTCATCCTCTGGAAACACCATATATTTT
TRBV28	TRBJ2-2	-	-	CASNQGSAGELFF	TGTGCCAGCAACCAGGGGAGCGCCGGGGAGCTGTTTTTT
TRBV5-1	TRBJ2-5	-	-	CASSSQGSAETQYF	TGCGCCAGCAGCTCCCAGGGTAGTGCGGAGACCCAGTACTTC
TRBV10-3	TRBJ2-5	-	-	CAIRDRQETQYF	TGTGCCATCAGAGACAGGCAAGAGACCCAGTACTTC
TRBV19	TRBJ2-2	-	-	CASEVPPSGTGELFF	TGTGCCAGTGAGGTTCCCCCGTCCGGCACCGGGGAGCTGTTTTTT
TRBV11-2	TRBJ2-4	TRBD1	-	CASSLTGGRAKNIQYF	TGTGCCAGCAGCCTCACAGGGGGTAGAGCCAAAAACATTCAGTACTTC
TRBV5-1	TRBJ1-4	-	-	CASSLARGNEKLFF	TGCGCCAGCAGCTTGGCCAGGGGAAATGAAAAACTGTTTTTT
TRBV6-5	TRBJ2-5	TRBD2	-	CAPTGRTETQYF	TGTGCCCCTACCGGGAGGACGGAGACCCAGTACTTC
TRBV28	TRBJ1-2	TRBD1	-	CASCPGQGNVFRYTF	TGTGCCAGCTGTCCGGGACAGGGGAATGTATTCCGATACACCTTC
TRBV27	TRBJ1-2	-	-	CASSPLDSNYGYTF	TGTGCCAGCAGTCCGTTGGACAGTAACTATGGCTACACCTTC
TRBV10-3	TRBJ1-2	-	once	CAISEDSGYGYTF	TGTGCCATCAGCGAAGACAGTGGTTATGGCTACACCTTC
TRBV28	TRBJ2-5	TRBD2	once	CASTSGAYTTQETQYF	TGTGCCAGTACTAGCGGGGCTTACACTACCCAAGAGACCCAGTACTTC
TRBV2	TRBJ2-1	-	-	CASSELIGGAYNEQFF	TGTGCCAGCAGTGAATTAATAGGGGGGGCCTACAATGAGCAGTTCTTC
TRBV9	TRBJ2-3	-	-	CASSGPRGATDTQYF	TGTGCCAGCAGCGGCCCCCGCGGGGCCACAGATACGCAGTATTTT
TRBV25-1	TRBJ2-7	-	-	CASSDFLGDEQYF	TGTGCCAGCAGTGATTTCCTCGGGGATGAGCAGTACTTC
TRBV2	TRBJ1-1	-	few	CASTLTGMNTEAFF	TGTGCCAGCACCCTGACAGGAATGAACACTGAAGCTTTCTTT
TRBV9	TRBJ1-1	TRBD1	-	CASSEQQGMGTEAFF	TGTGCCAGCAGCGAACAACAGGGGATGGGGACTGAAGCTTTCTTT
TRBV11-3	TRBJ1-1	-	-	CASSLGHRQALNTEAFF	TGTGCCAGCAGCTTGGGCCATAGGCAGGCTCTGAACACTGAAGCTTTCTTT
TRBV4-1	TRBJ2-6	-	-	CASSQDPTGSSGANVLTF	TGCGCCAGCAGCCAAGATCCAACAGGATCCTCTGGGGCCAACGTCCTGACTTTC
TRBV18	TRBJ2-2	-	-	CASSPQLPSAQNTGELFF	TGTGCCAGCTCACCACAACTGCCTAGCGCGCAGAACACCGGGGAGCTGTTTTTT